Below, 32 T cell receptor beta chains from the same sample are listed, as sequenced in a study of blood T cell repertoires in COVID-19. The protocol was immunoSEQ multiplex PCR, while the TCRdb copy is restricted to in-frame clones and leaves out a portion. Of 200,000 to 300,000 clones listed, about 79% are singletons. Sequencing was performed on peripheral blood. The source is a woman over 75 with acute or convalescent COVID-19.

J is TRBJ1-1 and V is TRBV19, with TRBD1 as a possible D gene (5 bases). The germline V gene encodes CDR1 LNHDA and CDR2 SQIVND (reference sequence). V gave up 6 bases and J gave up 5 bases, with 13 bases separating them. The CDR3 length is 13 residues. CDR3 in amino acids: CASSNRGGTEAFF. CDR3 nucleotide sequence: TGTGCCAGTAGCAACCGGGGGGGGACTGAAGCTTTCTTT.

The rearrangement joins TRBV30 to TRBJ2-5; TRBD2 might be the D (6 bases). The germline V gene encodes CDR1 GTSNPN and CDR2 SVGIG (reference sequence). The CDR3 is 15 residues long. V gave up 3 bases and J gave up 2 bases, with 16 bases separating them. CDR3: CAWSSGWGVQETQYF. The DNA for the CDR3 is TGTGCCTGGAGCTCTGGGTGGGGGGTTCAAGAGACCCAGTACTTC.

The chain couples TRBV2 to TRBJ1-2; no clear D. Germline CDR1 and CDR2: SNHLY and FYNNEI. V was clipped by 4 bases and J by 8 bases, with 17 bases between them. The length of the CDR3 is 14 residues. CDR3 sequence reads: CASSAGKYNYGYTF. The DNA of the CDR3 is TGTGCCAGCAGTGCGGGGAAATACAATTACGGCTACACCTTC.

The rearrangement links TRBV10-1 to TRBJ1-1; D gene uncertain. The CDR3 has 14 amino acids. V lost 0 bases and J lost 4, with 9 bases in between. Germline CDR1 reads WNHNN; CDR2 reads SYGVQD (reference sequence). CDR3 protein: CASSESPSGTEAFF. DNA for the CDR3: TGCGCCAGCAGTGAGTCGCCTAGCGGCACTGAAGCTTTCTTT.

The genes are TRBV15 and TRBJ1-1; D perhaps matches TRBD1 (5 bases). The CDR3 runs 15 residues. Trimming took off 3 bases at V and 3 bases at J, with 14 bases between the two ends. Germline V gene sequence: CDR1 LNHNV, CDR2 YYDKDF (reference sequence). The CDR3 reads CATSRAAGPHTEAFF. CDR3 sequence (DNA): TGTGCCACCAGCAGGGCGGCGGGGCCGCACACTGAAGCTTTCTTT.

The chain has TRBV7-2 and TRBJ2-7; TRBD2 aligns across 12 bases. Trimming cost V 0 bases and J 7 bases; bases outside gene matches: 7. Germline V lookup: CDR1 SGHTA, CDR2 FQGNSA. The CDR3 loop spans 16 amino acids. As DNA, the CDR3 is TGTGCCAGCAGCTTAGCGCCTAGCGGGGGGGCGTATGAGCAGTACTTC. This translates into CASSLAPSGGAYEQYF. Full variable domain (outside the CDR3, taken from reference TRBV7-2 and TRBJ2-7): GAGVSQSPSNKVTEKGKDVELRCDPISGHTALYWYRQSLGQGLEFLIYFQGNSAPDKSGLPSDRFSAERTGGSVSTLTIQRTQQEDSAVYLCASSLAPSGGAYEQYFGPGTRLTVT.

The rearrangement uses TRBV6-4 and TRBJ1-4, with 10 nucleotides matching TRBD1. Germline V gene data show CDR1 as MRHNA and CDR2 as SNTAGT. With V trimmed by 4 bases and J by 5 bases, 4 bases remained unmatched. This CDR3 comprises 15 residues. The CDR3 DNA sequence: TGTGCCAGCAGTGCCGACAGGGGGCAAAATGAAAAACTGTTTTTT. Amino acids: CASSADRGQNEKLFF.

The table lists this clone with a count of one. This chain uses TRBV9 with TRBJ2-3, with TRBD1 matching over 9 bases. This CDR3 has 16 residues. V shed 3 bases, J shed 2 bases, and the junction held 7 bases outside the gene matches. Germline V gene data show CDR1 as SGDLS and CDR2 as YYNGEE. The CDR3 DNA sequence: TGTGCCAGCAGCGCAGGGACAGGGTCCTACACAGATACGCAGTATTTT. Amino acids: CASSAGTGSYTDTQYF.

CDR3 sequence reads: CASSFEVMEETQYF. The DNA of the CDR3 is TGTGCCAGCAGCTTCGAGGTCATGGAGGAGACCCAGTACTTC. This chain links TRBV11-2 with TRBJ2-5; D gene unclear. This CDR3 has 14 residues. Trimming removed 3 bases from V and 5 bases from J, with 13 bases in between. Looked up from germline, CDR1 is SGHAT and CDR2 is FQNNGV.

This rearrangement joins TRBV3-1 (or the pseudogene TRBV3-2) to TRBJ2-7; 12 nucleotides line up with TRBD2. Germline assignment: CDR1 LGHDT and CDR2 YNNKEL (reference sequence). This CDR3 comprises 13 residues. J gave up 6 bases and V 6 bases, and 3 bases lay outside the gene matches. The CDR3 spells CASRKLAGGEQYF. In DNA, the CDR3 is TGTGCCAGCAGGAAACTAGCGGGGGGCGAGCAGTACTTC.

The V and J genes are TRBV2 and TRBJ2-7, with D unresolved. This CDR3 contains 14 residues. Germline CDR1 and CDR2: SNHLY and FYNNEI. V gave up 7 bases and J gave up 4 bases, with 17 bases separating them. CDR3 sequence (DNA): TGTGCCAGCAAGAACCGCCCGTTAGAGTACGAGCAGTACTTC. Protein sequence: CASKNRPLEYEQYF.

The chain combines TRBV5-4 with TRBJ1-6; 8 bases map to TRBD1. The ends lost 7 bases at V and 10 bases at J; junction bases unmatched: 13. In germline, CDR1 is SGHNT, CDR2 YYREEE (reference sequence). This CDR3 is built from 15 residues. The CDR3 sequence: CASSRGTGSESPLHF. The CDR3 region has the DNA TGTGCCAGCTCGCGAGGGACAGGTTCCGAATCACCCCTCCACTTT.

This rearrangement joins TRBV11-3 to TRBJ2-3; D is possibly TRBD2 (5 bases). Germline values: CDR1 SGHNT, CDR2 YENEEA. The CDR3 is 14 residues long. V lost 4 bases, J lost 3 bases, and 11 bases lay in between. The CDR3 loop reads CASSYSGVTDTQYF. CDR3 bases: TGTGCCAGCAGCTACAGCGGAGTTACAGATACGCAGTATTTT.

V and J are TRBV14 and TRBJ1-4; 9 nucleotides match TRBD1. CDR1 is SGHDN, CDR2 FVKESK, per germline. The V segment lost 3 bases and the J segment 7 bases; nucleotides outside the gene matches: 9. This CDR3 has 16 residues. The CDR3 sequence is CASSQPGQGNSEKLFF. CDR3 DNA: TGTGCCAGCAGCCAGCCGGGACAGGGAAACTCTGAAAAACTGTTTTTT.

CDR3 nucleotides: TGTGCCAGCAGCTTAAGGGGCTCTGGAAACACCATATATTTT. It yields the protein CASSLRGSGNTIYF. This chain uses TRBV5-4 with TRBJ1-3, with D perhaps matching TRBD1 (5 bases). The germline gives CDR1 SGHNT, CDR2 YYREEE (reference sequence). The CDR3 loop spans 14 amino acids. V lost 2 bases and J 0 bases, leaving 6 bases between the germline ends.

V and J are TRBV6-5 and TRBJ2-7; D unresolved. This CDR3 spans 12 amino acids. CDR1 MNHEY and CDR2 SVGAGI come from the germline V gene. V shed 7 bases and J shed 2 bases, with 9 bases lying between them. CDR3 bases: TGTGCCAGCAAAGGCGGAACCTACGAGCAGTACTTC. Its protein is CASKGGTYEQYF.

This rearrangement joins TRBV28 to TRBJ1-2; 12 nucleotides agree with TRBD1. The V segment lost 10 bases and the J segment 4 bases; nucleotides outside the gene matches: 22. The germline V gene has CDR1 MDHEN and CDR2 SYDVKM. The CDR3 contains 19 residues. CDR3 DNA sequence: TGTGCCACCCCGGGAGGTTCCGCTAAAGGGACAGGGGGCGGCTATGGCTACACCTTC. It is translated as CATPGGSAKGTGGGYGYTF.

The genes are TRBV5-4 and TRBJ1-4; D may be TRBD1 (5 bases). Germline V gene data show CDR1 as SGHNT and CDR2 as YYREEE (reference sequence). Trimming took 3 bases from V and 5 from J, leaving 11 bases between them. The CDR3 runs to 14 residues. The CDR3, as DNA: TGTGCCAGCAGCTCCGGGACTCCCAATGAAAAACTGTTTTTT. Protein: CASSSGTPNEKLFF.

This chain joins TRBV30 and TRBJ2-3, with 10 bases identical to TRBD2. Losses at the gene ends were 0 bases for V and 6 bases for J; bases not matched to a gene: 6. Germline CDR1 GTSNPN, CDR2 SVGIG (reference sequence). The CDR3 totals 15 residues. CDR3 bases: TGTGCCTGGAGTGTCTCCAGCGGGGGGGCGGATACGCAGTATTTT. This gives the protein CAWSVSSGGADTQYF. The entire variable domain, with the rest obtained from reference TRBV30 and TRBJ2-3, is as follows: SQTIHQWPATLVQPVGSPLSLECTVEGTSNPNLYWYRQAAGRGLQLLFYSVGIGQISSEVPQNLSASRPQDRQFILSSKKLLLSDSGFYLCAWSVSSGGADTQYFGPGTRLTVL.

V usage is TRBV19 and J usage is TRBJ1-2; D uncertain. Trimming stripped 2 bases from V and 4 bases from J, with 20 bases between. The V gene's germline CDR1 is LNHDA and CDR2 SQIVND (reference sequence). The CDR3 totals 17 residues. The CDR3 sequence is CASSIKGRTKEGYGYTF. The CDR3 DNA follows: TGTGCCAGTAGTATAAAGGGCCGGACTAAAGAGGGCTATGGCTACACCTTC.

The chain combines TRBV3-1 (or the pseudogene TRBV3-2) with TRBJ2-7, with D possibly matching TRBD1 (7 bases). V was shortened by 4 bases and J by 4 bases, with 14 bases between the two germline ends. This CDR3 contains 14 residues. Germline CDR1 is LGHDT and CDR2 is YNNKEL (reference sequence). The CDR3 sequence: CASSLRQGGYEQYF. The CDR3 DNA sequence: TGTGCCAGCAGCCTTCGACAGGGAGGATACGAGCAGTACTTC.

The chain employs TRBV30 and TRBJ1-4; weak D call: TRBD1 (6 bases). Trimming stripped 0 bases from V and 8 bases from J, with 10 bases between. The CDR3 loop spans 13 amino acids. In germline, CDR1 is GTSNPN, CDR2 SVGIG (reference sequence). CDR3 DNA sequence: TGTGCCTGGAGTGTACAGGGAGGGGAAAAACTGTTTTTT. Amino acids: CAWSVQGGEKLFF.

The chain uses TRBV7-2 and TRBJ2-5; no definite D call. The V gene's germline CDR1 is SGHTA and CDR2 FQGNSA. The CDR3 extends over 13 amino acids. Trimming removed 4 bases at V and 4 bases at J, with 10 bases between. The CDR3 bases are TGTGCCAGCAGCTCCATAGCCGTAGAGACCCAGTACTTC. Protein product: CASSSIAVETQYF.

V is TRBV5-6 and J is TRBJ1-5, with D maybe TRBD1 (6 bases). Trimming cost V 2 bases and J 6 bases, with 12 bases left between them. The length of the CDR3 is 14 residues. The germline V gene encodes CDR1 SGHDT and CDR2 YYEEEE. CDR3 DNA: TGTGCCAGCAGCTTACGCCTAGGGGGTCAGCCCCAGCATTTT. Its translation is CASSLRLGGQPQHF.

The chain links TRBV6-1 to TRBJ1-3, with D maybe TRBD1 (6 bases). The CDR3 has 18 residues. Germline loops: CDR1 MNHNS, CDR2 SASEGT. V lost 2 bases and J 0 bases, leaving 17 bases between the germline ends. CDR3 amino acids: CASSEFSRGGSSGNTIYF. The CDR3 region has the DNA TGTGCCAGCAGTGAATTTTCCCGGGGGGGCAGCTCTGGAAACACCATATATTTT.

This chain uses TRBV18 with TRBJ1-2; 7 bases match TRBD1. The CDR3 is 14 residues long. Germline V gives CDR1 KGHSH, CDR2 LQKENI. Germline trimming cut 1 base from V and 5 bases from J; bases unmatched to any gene: 4. For the CDR3, the DNA is TGTGCCAGCTCACCACAAGAGGGACAGTATGGCTACACCTTC. Encoded protein: CASSPQEGQYGYTF.

The chain links TRBV7-3 to TRBJ2-1; the D gene is possibly TRBD2 (6 bases). Germline assignment: CDR1 SGHTA and CDR2 FQGTGA. This CDR3 is 15 amino acids long. Trimming took 5 bases from V and 8 from J, leaving 19 bases between them. CDR3 protein: CASSLTGTQGDEQFF. In DNA form, the CDR3 reads TGTGCCAGCAGCCTTACCGGGACTCAAGGCGATGAGCAGTTCTTC.

The chain couples TRBV11-3 to TRBJ2-2; D is unresolved. V was clipped by 1 base and J by 6 bases, with 6 bases between them. CDR3 size: 13 residues. CDR1 and CDR2 from the germline V gene are SGHNT and YENEEA. This CDR3 is CASSLGQAGELFF. The CDR3 nucleotides read TGTGCCAGCAGCTTAGGTCAGGCCGGGGAGCTGTTTTTT.

The chain uses TRBV5-6 and TRBJ1-4; 8 positions agree with TRBD1. V lost 4 bases and J lost 8; bases outside the gene matches: 7. This CDR3 is built from 14 residues. The V gene's germline CDR1 is SGHDT and CDR2 YYEEEE. The CDR3 loop is CASSVTGGGEKLFF. The CDR3 coding sequence is TGTGCCAGCAGCGTAACAGGGGGTGGGGAAAAACTGTTTTTT.

The CDR3 region has the DNA TGTGCCAGCAGCGTGGGAGTACTGGGGGCCAACGTCCTGACTTTC. It codes for CASSVGVLGANVLTF. This chain links TRBV9 with TRBJ2-6; a possible D gene is TRBD2 (5 bases). The CDR3 is 15 residues long. The V end lost 2 bases, the J end lost 4 bases, and 10 bases lay between the germline ends. Germline CDR1 SGDLS, CDR2 YYNGEE.

CDR3 amino acids: CASSYRTEYNEQFF. DNA of the CDR3: TGTGCCAGCAGCTACCGGACTGAATACAATGAGCAGTTCTTC. The V and J genes are TRBV5-5 and TRBJ2-1; D may be TRBD2 (5 bases). Germline lookup yields CDR1 SGHKS and CDR2 YYEKEE (reference sequence). The CDR3 has 14 residues. V gave up 3 bases and J gave up 4 bases, with 11 bases separating them.

The table lists this clone with a few counts. This sequence joins TRBV28 and TRBJ2-7, with a tentative D call TRBD1 (6 bases). Germline V lookup: CDR1 MDHEN, CDR2 SYDVKM. The length of the CDR3 is 15 residues. V dropped 6 bases and J dropped 5 bases, with 20 bases sitting between them. CDR3 residues: CASRSDSLSFHEQYF. CDR3 coding DNA: TGTGCCAGCAGATCGGACAGCCTATCCTTCCACGAGCAGTACTTC.